Below, 29 T cell receptor beta chains from the same sample are listed, as sequenced in a study of blood T cell repertoires in COVID-19 (dated by TCRdb to the early 2020s). Receptor amplification or capture employed the immunoSEQ multiplex PCR assay. TCRdb stores this immuneACCESS table with in-frame sequences only. Part of the clones is absent; in the studies checked, under half of the shortfall reflects unresolved V genes, and no reason is known for the rest. The sample yields over 45,000 clones; approximately 80% were counted once. Around 20% of the sample belongs to the ten largest clones. Source material: peripheral blood. These receptors all come from a human donor with active or convalescent COVID-19. The donor label of this sample is uncertain.

CDR3 nucleotides: TGTGCCAGTAGTTTGACAGGGCCCACTCAGCCCCAGCATTTT. Translated, it gives CASSLTGPTQPQHF. This rearrangement joins TRBV19 to TRBJ1-5, with 7 nucleotides matching TRBD1. V lost 5 bases to trimming and J lost 6 bases; unmatched junction nucleotides: 7. From germline, CDR1 is LNHDA and CDR2 SQIVND (reference sequence). The CDR3 consists of 14 residues. The entire variable domain, with the rest obtained from reference TRBV19 and TRBJ1-5, is as follows: DGGITQSPKYLFRKEGQNVTLSCEQNLNHDAMYWYRQDPGQGLRLIYYSQIVNDFQKGDIAEGYSVSREKKESFPLTVTSAQKNPTAFYLCASSLTGPTQPQHFGDGTRLSIL.

The rearrangement links TRBV5-1 to TRBJ2-6, with a possible D match to TRBD2 (5 bases). The CDR3 sequence is 17 residues long. Between the trimmed V and J ends, which lost 3 bases and 0 bases, there was a span of 13 bases. Per the germline V gene, CDR1 is SGHRS and CDR2 is YFSETQ. Written as DNA, the CDR3 is TGCGCCAGCAGCTCGGGTCTTGACTACTCTGGGGCCAACGTCCTGACTTTC. It translates to CASSSGLDYSGANVLTF.

The V call is TRBV7-7, the J call TRBJ2-2; D remains unclear. V was clipped by 4 bases and J by 7 bases, with 4 bases between them. Germline CDR1 is SSHAT and CDR2 is FNYEAQ (reference sequence). CDR3 length: 11 residues. CDR3 in amino acids: CASSSGGELFF. The CDR3 bases are TGTGCCAGCAGCTCCGGCGGGGAGCTGTTTTTT.

The CDR3 region has the DNA TGTGCCAGCAGCTCCCGACAGGGATCCTACAATGAGCAGTTCTTC. It encodes CASSSRQGSYNEQFF. V and J are TRBV5-4 and TRBJ2-1; TRBD1 matches at 7 bases. Germline values: CDR1 SGHNT, CDR2 YYREEE (reference sequence). V shed 3 bases and J 1 base; nucleotides not matched to a gene: 4. This CDR3 comprises 15 residues.

The chain is built from TRBV5-1 and TRBJ2-3; TRBD2 matches 14 bases. Unmatched junction bases numbered 8, after V lost 0 bases and J lost 5 bases. This CDR3 is built from 18 residues. The germline gives CDR1 SGHRS, CDR2 YFSETQ. The CDR3, as DNA: TGCGCCAGCAGCTTGGTGGGAGGACTAGCGGGAGGACAAGATACGCAGTATTTT. This sequence encodes CASSLVGGLAGGQDTQYF.

The rearrangement links TRBV3-1 (or the pseudogene TRBV3-2) to TRBJ2-7; 7 nucleotides align to TRBD2. J was trimmed by 4 bases and V by 0 bases; bases with no gene match: 9. The CDR3 loop spans 16 amino acids. The V gene's germline CDR1 is LGHDT and CDR2 YNNKEL (reference sequence). CDR3 in DNA: TGTGCCAGCAGCCAAGATCGGGGGGAGGGCATATACGAGCAGTACTTC. Its protein product is CASSQDRGEGIYEQYF.

A few counts support this clone. The chain links TRBV7-2 to TRBJ1-2; TRBD1 is a possible D gene (5 bases). Germline V gene sequence: CDR1 SGHTA, CDR2 FQGNSA. V lost 1 base and J lost 6, with 15 bases in between. The CDR3 runs 15 residues. The CDR3 spells CASSLGAGMKDGYTF. The DNA of the CDR3 is TGTGCCAGCAGCTTAGGGGCAGGGATGAAGGATGGCTACACCTTC.

The CDR3 reads CASSLIAGQQFF. In nucleotides, the CDR3 is TGTGCCAGCAGCCTGATAGCGGGCCAGCAGTTCTTC. The chain links TRBV9 to TRBJ2-1; 7 bases agree with TRBD2. V shed 4 bases and J 11 bases; nucleotides not matched to a gene: 6. CDR1 is SGDLS, CDR2 YYNGEE, per germline. This CDR3 is 12 amino acids long. The full variable domain, rest sourced from reference TRBV9 and TRBJ2-1, is DSGVTQTPKHLITATGQRVTLRCSPRSGDLSVYWYQQSLDQGLQFLIQYYNGEERAKGNILERFSAQQFPDLHSELNLSSLELGDSALYFCASSLIAGQQFFGPGTRLTVL.

This clone was detected only once. The chain recombines TRBV18 with TRBJ2-7; 8 bases match TRBD1. The J segment lost 7 bases and the V segment lost 2 bases, leaving 13 bases of the junction unmatched. The CDR3 covers 16 residues. The germline gives CDR1 KGHSH, CDR2 LQKENI. This CDR3 is CASSPSARDRSREQYF. DNA for the CDR3: TGTGCCAGCTCACCATCCGCCCGGGACAGGTCCCGAGAGCAGTACTTC.

This sequence joins TRBV9 and TRBJ1-2; the match to TRBD1 covers 8 bases. The V segment lost 5 bases and the J segment 4 bases; nucleotides outside the gene matches: 4. Germline CDR1 reads SGDLS; CDR2 reads YYNGEE. The length of the CDR3 is 13 residues. The CDR3 nucleotides are TGTGCCAGCAGTGACAGGGGCTCCTATGGCTACACCTTC. Protein product: CASSDRGSYGYTF. The full variable domain, in which reference TRBV9 and TRBJ1-2 provide the parts outside the CDR3, is DSGVTQTPKHLITATGQRVTLRCSPRSGDLSVYWYQQSLDQGLQFLIQYYNGEERAKGNILERFSAQQFPDLHSELNLSSLELGDSALYFCASSDRGSYGYTFGSGTRLTVV.

The rearrangement uses TRBV27 and TRBJ2-7; perhaps TRBD1 as D (6 bases). The CDR3 runs 15 residues. The ends were cut back, 3 bases at V and 1 base at J, with 13 bases in the middle. CDR1 and CDR2 from the germline V gene are MNHEY and SMNVEV (reference sequence). CDR3 sequence reads: CASSFTNDRSYEQYF. CDR3 sequence (DNA): TGTGCCAGCAGTTTCACCAACGACAGGTCCTACGAGCAGTACTTC.

The rearrangement joins TRBV5-6 to TRBJ2-3; D gene unclear. The CDR3 is 15 residues long. V lost 5 bases and J lost 0, with 13 bases in between. Germline CDR1 reads SGHDT; CDR2 reads YYEEEE. DNA of the CDR3: TGTGCCAGCAGTCCCTTAGGAGCGAGCACAGATACGCAGTATTTT. Translated, it gives CASSPLGASTDTQYF.

The chain couples TRBV30 to TRBJ1-5; D remains unclear. The CDR3 has 13 residues. V was shortened by 4 bases and J by 9 bases, with 16 bases between the two germline ends. CDR1 GTSNPN and CDR2 SVGIG come from the germline V gene (reference sequence). The CDR3 DNA is TGTGCCTGGATTGGAACGGGGAGTCGGCCCCAGCATTTT. Translation gives CAWIGTGSRPQHF.

The rearrangement joins TRBV9 to TRBJ2-1; 8 positions match TRBD2. The CDR3 covers 16 residues. V gave up 3 bases and J gave up 2 bases; unmatched junction bases: 7. The germline CDR1 and CDR2 sequences are SGDLS and YYNGEE. CDR3 sequence (DNA): TGTGCCAGCAGCGCACAACTAGCGGCAACCTACAATGAGCAGTTCTTC. Protein sequence: CASSAQLAATYNEQFF.

The CDR3 DNA follows: TGTGCCAGCCAACCCCAGGGCCGGAACACTGAAGCTTTCTTT. This codes for CASQPQGRNTEAFF. The chain carries TRBV25-1 and TRBJ1-1, with a possible D match to TRBD1 (5 bases). CDR3 size: 14 residues. V shed 8 bases and J shed 1 base, with 14 bases lying between them. Germline V gives CDR1 MGHDK, CDR2 SYGVNS. Full variable domain (rest looked up from reference TRBV25-1 and TRBJ1-1): EADIYQTPRYLVIGTGKKITLECSQTMGHDKMYWYQQDPGMELHLIHYSYGVNSTEKGDLSSESTVSRIRTEHFPLTLESARPSHTSQYLCASQPQGRNTEAFFGQGTRLTVV.

The chain is built from TRBV5-1 and TRBJ2-5; D is possibly TRBD2 (6 bases). The germline CDR1 and CDR2 sequences are SGHRS and YFSETQ. The V and J ends lost 0 bases and 2 bases respectively, with 14 bases between them. The CDR3 has 16 amino acids. The CDR3 nucleotides read TGCGCCAGCAGCTTGGCCCCACTAGCACCTCAAGAGACCCAGTACTTC. Residues: CASSLAPLAPQETQYF.

The rearrangement joins TRBV7-2 to TRBJ1-1; D is unresolved. The CDR3 has 13 amino acids. Germline V gene data show CDR1 as SGHTA and CDR2 as FQGNSA. With 4 bases removed from V and 6 bases from J, the gap between germline ends came to 12 bases. The DNA of the CDR3 is TGTGCCAGCAGCTCAACGTGGCAGTCTGAAGCTTTCTTT. It specifies CASSSTWQSEAFF.

The chain joins TRBV6-2 or TRBV6-3 to TRBJ2-7; no clear D gene. CDR1 and CDR2 from the germline V gene are MNHEY and SVGEGT. V dropped 5 bases and J dropped 3 bases, with 8 bases sitting between them. The length of the CDR3 is 12 residues. CDR3 sequence reads: CASSHQIYEQYF. For the CDR3, the DNA is TGTGCCAGCAGTCACCAGATCTACGAGCAGTACTTC.

This CDR3 reads CASSPTSGRGGTQYF. CDR3 coding DNA: TGTGCCAGCAGTCCCACTAGCGGGAGGGGTGGTACGCAGTATTTT. The chain links TRBV7-2 to TRBJ2-3, with 13 bases lining up with TRBD2. V was pared by 6 bases and J by 8 bases, with 8 bases of the junction left unmatched. The CDR3 is made up of 15 amino acids. From germline, CDR1 is SGHTA and CDR2 FQGNSA.

J is TRBJ2-5 and V is TRBV10-1, with 7 bases matching TRBD1. The V segment lost 6 bases and the J segment 2 bases; nucleotides outside the gene matches: 6. The CDR3 is 14 amino acids. The germline gives CDR1 WNHNN, CDR2 SYGVQD (reference sequence). The CDR3 region is CASRVGQAQETQYF. CDR3 DNA sequence: TGCGCCAGCAGAGTTGGACAGGCGCAAGAGACCCAGTACTTC.

The V call is TRBV11-2, the J call TRBJ2-4; TRBD1 agrees at 8 bases. This CDR3 is built from 16 residues. V lost 2 bases and J lost 3; bases outside the gene matches: 6. Per the germline V gene, CDR1 is SGHAT and CDR2 is FQNNGV. CDR3 DNA sequence: TGTGCCAGCAGCTTAAGCAGGGGGCAGGTCAAAAACATTCAGTACTTC. Its translation: CASSLSRGQVKNIQYF.

This clone appeared many times. The chain joins TRBV6-1 to TRBJ1-5; TRBD1 matches at 7 bases. The V gene's germline CDR1 is MNHNS and CDR2 SASEGT. CDR3 size: 17 residues. V shed 3 bases and J 0 bases; nucleotides not matched to a gene: 8. This CDR3 is CASSDPRTGYSNQPQHF. In DNA form, the CDR3 reads TGTGCCAGCAGTGACCCTCGGACAGGTTATAGCAATCAGCCCCAGCATTTT.

This rearrangement joins TRBV10-1 to TRBJ2-3; the D is unclear. V lost 0 bases and J 7 bases, leaving 8 bases between the germline ends. Per germline, CDR1 WNHNN and CDR2 SYGVQD (reference sequence). The CDR3 has 13 amino acids. CDR3 coding DNA: TGCGCCAGCAGTGAGTCCGGTGCCTATACGCAGTATTTT. Encoded protein: CASSESGAYTQYF.

The rearrangement links TRBV7-8 to TRBJ2-2; 10 bases map to TRBD2. The J segment lost 6 bases and the V segment lost 5 bases, leaving 9 bases of the junction unmatched. Looked up from germline, CDR1 is SGHVS and CDR2 is FQNEAQ. CDR3 length: 16 amino acids. CDR3 loop: CASSPRGLAAPGELFF. The CDR3 DNA reads TGTGCCAGCAGCCCGAGAGGACTAGCGGCCCCCGGGGAGCTGTTTTTT.

The chain has TRBV6-4 and TRBJ1-1; D gene uncertain. Germline lookup yields CDR1 MRHNA and CDR2 SNTAGT. CDR3 size: 15 residues. V gave up 5 bases and J gave up 0 bases, with 13 bases separating them. CDR3 residues: CASSIRRHLNTEAFF. CDR3 nucleotides: TGTGCCAGCAGTATAAGGCGGCATTTGAACACTGAAGCTTTCTTT.

The CDR3 DNA follows: TGTGCCAGCAGTTTTCTACAGGATCCCCGCACAGATACGCAGTATTTT. This sequence encodes CASSFLQDPRTDTQYF. The chain couples TRBV6-5 to TRBJ2-3, with D possibly being TRBD1 (5 bases). This CDR3 contains 16 residues. The germline V gene encodes CDR1 MNHEY and CDR2 SVGAGI. V lost 4 bases and J 1 base, leaving 15 bases between the germline ends.

This chain connects TRBV11-2 to TRBJ1-1; D unclear. The ends were cut back, 5 bases at V and 4 bases at J, with 23 bases in the middle. The CDR3 extends over 17 amino acids. The germline V gene has CDR1 SGHAT and CDR2 FQNNGV. This CDR3 reads CASSPKMGGGWGTEAFF. The CDR3 coding sequence is TGTGCCAGCAGCCCAAAAATGGGTGGAGGTTGGGGCACTGAAGCTTTCTTT.

The chain recombines TRBV11-3 with TRBJ1-4; D might be TRBD1 (5 bases). Trimming removed 5 bases at V and 8 bases at J, with 15 bases between. In germline, CDR1 is SGHNT, CDR2 YENEEA. The CDR3 has 14 amino acids. CDR3 bases: TGTGCCAGCAGCCGCGGGACGGGCCAAGAAAAACTGTTTTTT. It translates to CASSRGTGQEKLFF.

The genes are TRBV4-2 and TRBJ1-4; 8 nucleotides agree with TRBD1. Germline V gene lookup returns CDR1 LGHNA and CDR2 YNFKEQ. After removal of 0 bases from V and 8 bases from J, the junction contained 8 bases not matched to a gene. CDR3 length: 16 residues. CDR3: CASSQDQGAMGEKLFF. In DNA, the CDR3 is TGTGCCAGCAGCCAAGATCAGGGGGCCATGGGGGAAAAACTGTTTTTT.